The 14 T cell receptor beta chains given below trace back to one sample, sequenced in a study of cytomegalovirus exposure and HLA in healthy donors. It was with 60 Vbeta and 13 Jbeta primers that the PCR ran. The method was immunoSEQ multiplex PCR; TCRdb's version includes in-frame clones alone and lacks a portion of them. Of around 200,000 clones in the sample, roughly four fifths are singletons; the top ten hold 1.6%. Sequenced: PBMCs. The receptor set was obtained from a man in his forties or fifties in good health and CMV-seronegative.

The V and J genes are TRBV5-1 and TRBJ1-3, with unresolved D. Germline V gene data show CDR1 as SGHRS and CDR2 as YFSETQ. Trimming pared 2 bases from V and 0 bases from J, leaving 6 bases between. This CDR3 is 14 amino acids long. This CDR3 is CASSLDYSGNTIYF. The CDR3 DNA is TGCGCCAGCAGCTTAGACTACTCTGGAAACACCATATATTTT. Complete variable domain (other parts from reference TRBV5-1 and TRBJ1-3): KAGVTQTPRYLIKTRGQQVTLSCSPISGHRSVSWYQQTPGQGLQFLFEYFSETQRNKGNFPGRFSGRQFSNSRSEMNVSTLELGDSALYLCASSLDYSGNTIYFGEGSWLTVV.

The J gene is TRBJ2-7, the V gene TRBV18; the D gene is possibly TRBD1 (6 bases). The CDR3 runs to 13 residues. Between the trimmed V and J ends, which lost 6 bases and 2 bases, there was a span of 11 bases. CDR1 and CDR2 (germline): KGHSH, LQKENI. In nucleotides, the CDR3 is TGTGCCAGCTCCCTACAGGGTCCCTACGAGCAGTACTTC. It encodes CASSLQGPYEQYF.

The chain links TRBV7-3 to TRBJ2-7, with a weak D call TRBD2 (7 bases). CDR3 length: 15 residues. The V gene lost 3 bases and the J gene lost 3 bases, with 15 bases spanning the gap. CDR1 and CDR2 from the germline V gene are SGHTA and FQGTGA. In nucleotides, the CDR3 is TGTGCCAGCAGCTTGTCGGGGGGCCGAAACTACGAGCAGTACTTC. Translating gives CASSLSGGRNYEQYF.

The CDR3 sequence: CASSYSGRAVNEQFF. The CDR3 DNA reads as TGTGCCAGCAGTTACAGCGGGAGGGCGGTGAATGAGCAGTTCTTC. The chain carries TRBV6-5 and TRBJ2-1; 10 bases map to TRBD2. The ends lost 2 bases at V and 7 bases at J; junction bases unmatched: 5. Germline V gene sequence: CDR1 MNHEY, CDR2 SVGAGI. This CDR3 region has 15 residues.

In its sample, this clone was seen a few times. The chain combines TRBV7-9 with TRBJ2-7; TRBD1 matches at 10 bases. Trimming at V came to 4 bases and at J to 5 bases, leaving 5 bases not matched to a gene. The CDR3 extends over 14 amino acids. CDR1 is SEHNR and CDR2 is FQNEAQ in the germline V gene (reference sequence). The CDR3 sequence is CASSYRDRGDEQYF. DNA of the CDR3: TGTGCCAGCAGCTACCGGGACAGGGGCGACGAGCAGTACTTC.

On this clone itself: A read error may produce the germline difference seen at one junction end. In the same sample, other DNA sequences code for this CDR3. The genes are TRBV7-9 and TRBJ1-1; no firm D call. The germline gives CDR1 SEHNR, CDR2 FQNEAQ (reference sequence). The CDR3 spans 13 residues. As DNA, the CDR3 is TGTTCCAGCAGCCTGGCCCTTAACACTGAAGCTTTCTTT. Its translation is CSSSLALNTEAFF. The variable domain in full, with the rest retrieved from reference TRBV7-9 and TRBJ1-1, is DTGVSQNPRHKITKRGQNVTFRCDPISEHNRLYWYRQTLGQGPEFLTYFQNEAQLEKSRLLSDRFSAERPKGSFSTLEIQRTEQGDSAMYLCSSSLALNTEAFFGQGTRLTVV.

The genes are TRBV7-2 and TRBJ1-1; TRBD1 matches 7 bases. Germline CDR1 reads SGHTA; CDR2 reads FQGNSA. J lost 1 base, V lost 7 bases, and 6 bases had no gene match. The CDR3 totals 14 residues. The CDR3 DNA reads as TGTGCCAGCACGACCCGGGACAGGAACACTGAAGCTTTCTTT. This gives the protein CASTTRDRNTEAFF.

CDR3 residues: CAIAEYAASSYNSPLHF. The DNA for the CDR3 is TGTGCCATCGCCGAGTATGCAGCGAGCTCCTATAATTCACCCCTCCACTTT. The V call is TRBV10-3, the J call TRBJ1-6; no definite D call. There are 17 residues in the CDR3. Looked up from germline, CDR1 is ENHRY and CDR2 is SYGVKD. The V gene lost 8 bases and the J gene lost 0 bases, with 17 bases spanning the gap.

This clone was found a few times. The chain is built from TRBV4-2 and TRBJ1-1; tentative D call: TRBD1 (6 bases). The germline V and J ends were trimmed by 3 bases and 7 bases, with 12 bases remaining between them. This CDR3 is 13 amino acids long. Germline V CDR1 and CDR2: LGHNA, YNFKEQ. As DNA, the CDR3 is TGTGCCAGCAGCCATAATGGACAGCTTGAAGCTTTCTTT. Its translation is CASSHNGQLEAFF.

The CDR3 protein is CATRIRQGSYEQYF. CDR3 bases: TGTGCCACCCGGATCCGACAGGGCTCCTACGAGCAGTACTTC. The chain links TRBV7-2 to TRBJ2-7; 7 nucleotides line up with TRBD1. Per the germline V gene, CDR1 is SGHTA and CDR2 is FQGNSA. This CDR3 has 14 amino acids. V shed 10 bases, J shed 0 bases, and the junction held 9 bases outside the gene matches.

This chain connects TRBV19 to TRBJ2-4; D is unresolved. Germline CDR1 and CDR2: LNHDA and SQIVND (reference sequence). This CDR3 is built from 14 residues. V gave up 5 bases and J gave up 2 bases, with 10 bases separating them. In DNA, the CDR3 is TGTGCCAGTAGTGTTCCGACACCCAAAAACATTCAGTACTTC. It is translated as CASSVPTPKNIQYF.

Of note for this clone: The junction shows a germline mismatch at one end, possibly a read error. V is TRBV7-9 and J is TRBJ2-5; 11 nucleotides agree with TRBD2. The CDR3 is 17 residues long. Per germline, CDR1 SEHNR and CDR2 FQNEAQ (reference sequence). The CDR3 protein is CSSSYNMGLAVHLTQYF. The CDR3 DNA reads TGTTCCAGCAGCTATAACATGGGACTAGCGGTCCACTTGACCCAGTACTTC.

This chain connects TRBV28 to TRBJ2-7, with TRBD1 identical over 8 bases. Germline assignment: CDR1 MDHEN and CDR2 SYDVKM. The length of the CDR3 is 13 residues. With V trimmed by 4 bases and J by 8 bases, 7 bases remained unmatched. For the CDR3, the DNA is TGTGCCAGCAGTTCAACGGACAGGGTCAAGCAGTACTTC. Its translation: CASSSTDRVKQYF.

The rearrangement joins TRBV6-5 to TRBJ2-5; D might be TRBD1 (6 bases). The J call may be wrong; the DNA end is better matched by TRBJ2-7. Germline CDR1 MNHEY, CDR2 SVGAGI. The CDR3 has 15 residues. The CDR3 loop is CASSYWGLGSYEQYF. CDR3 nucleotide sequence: TGTGCCAGCAGTTATTGGGGGCTAGGCTCCTACGAGCAGTACTTC.